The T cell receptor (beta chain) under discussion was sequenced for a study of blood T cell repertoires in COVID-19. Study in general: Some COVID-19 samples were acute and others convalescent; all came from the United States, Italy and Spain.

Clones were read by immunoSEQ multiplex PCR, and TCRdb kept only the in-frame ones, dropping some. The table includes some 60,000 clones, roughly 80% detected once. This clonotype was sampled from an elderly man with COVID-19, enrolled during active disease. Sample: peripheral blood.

CDR3 in DNA: TGTGCCAGCAGCGGGGCGGCTAATTCACCCCTCCACTTT. Its translation is CASSGAANSPLHF. J is TRBJ1-6 and V is TRBV5-5, with D possibly being TRBD1 (5 bases). Trimming left V 4 bases short and J 6 bases short, with 8 bases between. Germline V gene data show CDR1 as SGHKS and CDR2 as YYEKEE (reference sequence). The CDR3 has 13 amino acids.